These T cell receptor beta chains were read from a single sample in a study of PD-L1 blockade in urothelial cancer. Method: immunoSEQ multiplex PCR; TCRdb's copy keeps in-frame clones and lacks some. The table has more than 35,000 clones, almost 85% seen once. The input for sequencing was PBMCs, taken around atezolizumab (anti-PD-L1) treatment. The origin of the receptors is a man between 70 and 80 years old with urothelial cancer. Each CDR3 is given with its conserved first and last residue. A D gene is named only where the DNA matches it firmly. Size is stated for part of the rows, as once, few or many counts, or as a class when the clone is expanded.

CASTGQGAYGYTF,TGTGCCAGTACTGGACAGGGGGCCTATGGCTACACCTTC,13,.,TRBD1,TRBJ1-2,TRBV6-1
CASSLPRGQGARGTEAFF,TGTGCCAGCAGTTTACCCCGAGGACAGGGGGCGCGCGGCACTGAAGCTTTCTTT,18,.,TRBD1,TRBJ1-1,TRBV28
CASSVSQGPNTGELFF,TGTGCCAGCAGCGTATCACAGGGCCCAAACACCGGGGAGCTGTTTTTT,16,few,.,TRBJ2-2,TRBV9
CSVTQGQNNYGYTF,TGCAGCGTGACGCAGGGGCAGAATAACTATGGCTACACCTTC,14,.,.,TRBJ1-2,TRBV29-1
CASSLRGAGTGNEKLFF,TGTGCCAGCAGCTTAAGAGGGGCCGGGACAGGGAATGAAAAACTGTTTTTT,17,.,TRBD1,TRBJ1-4,TRBV7-9
CASSPGGRSTGELFF,TGTGCCAGCTCACCGGGAGGGCGGAGCACCGGGGAGCTGTTTTTT,15,.,TRBD2,TRBJ2-2,TRBV18
CASTLMNTEAFF,TGTGCCAGCACCCTTATGAACACTGAAGCTTTCTTT,12,.,.,TRBJ1-1,TRBV11-2
CASSLGASVSYNEQFF,TGTGCCAGTAGTCTCGGGGCTAGCGTGAGTTACAATGAGCAGTTCTTC,16,.,.,TRBJ2-1,TRBV19
CASSLGLPGTGELFF,TGTGCCAGCAGCTTGGGTCTACCGGGCACCGGGGAGCTGTTTTTT,15,.,.,TRBJ2-2,TRBV5-4
CASKKFEGPNEKLFF,TGTGCCAGCAAGAAGTTCGAGGGCCCCAATGAAAAACTGTTTTTT,15,.,.,TRBJ1-4,TRBV14
CASSPTGYGYTF,TGTGCCAGCAGCCCCACAGGGTATGGCTACACCTTC,12,.,.,TRBJ1-2,TRBV6-5
CASSVERLAGGLVTGELFF,TGTGCCAGCAGTGTGGAGCGGCTAGCGGGAGGGCTGGTCACCGGGGAGCTGTTTTTT,19,.,TRBD2,TRBJ2-2,TRBV6-1
CASSESGGGYGYTF,TGTGCCAGCAGTGAATCGGGGGGGGGCTATGGCTACACCTTC,14,.,.,TRBJ1-2,TRBV6-1
CASSLGQKQTQYF,TGTGCCAGCAGCTTGGGACAGAAACAGACCCAGTACTTC,13,once,.,TRBJ2-5,TRBV5-5
CASSFQSGYNEQFF,TGTGCCAGCAGCTTTCAATCGGGGTACAATGAGCAGTTCTTC,14,.,.,TRBJ2-1,TRBV7-2
CASSLGSTYEQYF,TGTGCCAGCAGTTTAGGCTCGACCTACGAGCAGTACTTC,13,few,.,TRBJ2-7,TRBV27
CASSPGENQPQHF,TGTGCCAGCAGCCCAGGGGAGAATCAGCCCCAGCATTTT,13,.,.,TRBJ1-5,TRBV7-6
CASSISPPHLTGNAEAFF,TGCGCCAGCAGCATATCTCCACCCCACTTAACAGGGAACGCTGAAGCTTTCTTT,18,.,.,TRBJ1-1,TRBV23-1
CASSLRSGGNQPQHF,TGTGCCAGCAGCTTGAGGTCGGGGGGCAATCAGCCCCAGCATTTT,15,.,.,TRBJ1-5,TRBV7-8
CASSIKLHDGEQYF,TGTGCCAGCAGCATTAAGCTCCACGATGGCGAGCAGTACTTC,14,.,.,TRBJ2-7,TRBV6-6
CASSEVKGLGGGGSYNEQFF,TGTGCCAGCAGTGAAGTAAAGGGTCTGGGAGGGGGGGGGTCCTACAATGAGCAGTTCTTC,20,.,.,TRBJ2-1,TRBV6-1
CASSQGGQGFGQYF,TGCGCCAGCAGCCAAGGGGGACAGGGGTTCGGGCAGTATTTT,14,.,TRBD1,TRBJ2-3,TRBV4-3
CASSQAGASGVGEQYF,TGCGCCAGCAGCCAAGCCGGAGCCAGCGGAGTGGGAGAGCAGTACTTC,16,.,.,TRBJ2-7,TRBV4-3
CASSLRGGGYTGELFF,TGTGCCAGCAGCTTAAGAGGGGGCGGGTACACCGGGGAGCTGTTTTTT,16,.,TRBD1,TRBJ2-2,TRBV7-3
CASSLFGQGPYEQYF,TGTGCCAGCAGCTTATTTGGACAGGGCCCCTACGAGCAGTACTTC,15,.,TRBD1,TRBJ2-7,TRBV7-8
CASSQEGGSLGEQFF,TGTGCCAGCAGTCAGGAAGGAGGGAGTCTGGGTGAGCAGTTCTTC,15,.,.,TRBJ2-1,TRBV25-1
CATSRDGTGRDEQYF,TGTGCCACCAGCAGAGATGGGACAGGGAGGGACGAGCAGTACTTC,15,once,TRBD1,TRBJ2-7,TRBV15
CSVLTGTGEAYEQYF,TGCAGCGTCCTAACAGGCACAGGCGAAGCCTACGAGCAGTACTTC,15,.,.,TRBJ2-7,TRBV29-1
CAWNQDRLNEKLFF,TGTGCCTGGAACCAAGACAGGCTTAATGAAAAACTGTTTTTT,14,.,.,TRBJ1-4,TRBV30
CATSRVLQGGNEQFF,TGTGCCACCAGCAGAGTTTTACAGGGCGGAAATGAGCAGTTCTTC,15,.,.,TRBJ2-1,TRBV15
CASSSRLAGDTDTQYF,TGTGCCAGCAGCTCCAGACTAGCGGGAGATACAGATACGCAGTATTTT,16,.,TRBD2,TRBJ2-3,TRBV11-3
CASRFLAGGPGELFF,TGTGCCAGCAGGTTCCTAGCGGGAGGGCCGGGGGAGCTGTTTTTT,15,.,TRBD2,TRBJ2-2,TRBV28